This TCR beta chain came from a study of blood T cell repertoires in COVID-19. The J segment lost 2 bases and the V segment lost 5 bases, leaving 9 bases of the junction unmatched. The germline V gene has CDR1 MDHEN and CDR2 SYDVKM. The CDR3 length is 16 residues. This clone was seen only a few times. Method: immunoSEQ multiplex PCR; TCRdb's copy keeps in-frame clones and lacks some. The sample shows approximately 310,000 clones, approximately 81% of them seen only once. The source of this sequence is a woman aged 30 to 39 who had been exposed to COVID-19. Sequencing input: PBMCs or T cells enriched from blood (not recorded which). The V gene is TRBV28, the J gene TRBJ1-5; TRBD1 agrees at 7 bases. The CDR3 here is CASSPTGNYGNQPQHF. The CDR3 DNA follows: TGTGCCAGCAGTCCGACAGGGAACTACGGCAATCAGCCCCAGCATTTT.